This T cell receptor beta chain was identified in a study of cytomegalovirus exposure and HLA in healthy donors. The PCR used 60 Vbeta and 13 Jbeta primers. The protocol was immunoSEQ multiplex PCR, while the TCRdb copy is restricted to in-frame clones and leaves out a portion. There are approximately 140,000 clones in the sample; more than 70% occur only once, and more than 0.9% lies in the top ten. Comment on this clone: What it recognizes is unknown.

The CDR3 consists of 14 residues. The germline CDR1 and CDR2 sequences are MNHEY and SMNVEV (reference sequence). Trimming removed 2 bases from V and 2 bases from J, with 10 bases in between. Whole-study findings and limits: Researchers reported in a later analysis that common viral pathogens appeared linked to several top clusters. In vitro, three CMV-associated chains proved specific for CMV antigens.

The sequence came from a male donor in good health and CMV-seropositive. Specimen: PBMCs. This sequence joins TRBV27 and TRBJ2-7; D is uncertain. CDR3 sequence reads: CASSLLGYTYEQYF. CDR3 DNA sequence: TGTGCCAGCAGTTTACTAGGTTACACCTACGAGCAGTACTTC.